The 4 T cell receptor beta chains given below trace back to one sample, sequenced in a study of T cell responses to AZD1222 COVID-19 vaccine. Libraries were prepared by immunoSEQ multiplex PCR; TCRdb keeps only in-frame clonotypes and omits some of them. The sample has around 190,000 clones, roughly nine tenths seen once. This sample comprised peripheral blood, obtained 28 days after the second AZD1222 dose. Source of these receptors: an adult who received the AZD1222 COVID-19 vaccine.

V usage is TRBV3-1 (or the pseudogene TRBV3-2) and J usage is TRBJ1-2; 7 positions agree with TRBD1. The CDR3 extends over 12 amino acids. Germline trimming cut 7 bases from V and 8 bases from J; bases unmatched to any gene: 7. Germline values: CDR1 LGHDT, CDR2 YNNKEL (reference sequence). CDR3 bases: TGTGCCAGCAACGACAGGGTGGGAGGCTACACCTTC. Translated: CASNDRVGGYTF.

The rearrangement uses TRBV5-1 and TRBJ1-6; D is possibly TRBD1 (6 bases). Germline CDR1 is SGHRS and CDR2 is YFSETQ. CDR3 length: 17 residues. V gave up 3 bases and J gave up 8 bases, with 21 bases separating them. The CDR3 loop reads CASSSPTSGYRDSPLHF. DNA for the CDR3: TGCGCCAGCAGCTCACCGACTTCGGGTTACAGGGATTCACCCCTCCACTTT.

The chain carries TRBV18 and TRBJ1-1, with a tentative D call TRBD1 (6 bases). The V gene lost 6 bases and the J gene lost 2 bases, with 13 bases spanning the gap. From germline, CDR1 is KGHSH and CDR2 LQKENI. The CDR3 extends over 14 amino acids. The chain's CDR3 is CASSLRTDNTEAFF. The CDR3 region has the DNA TGTGCCAGCTCCCTTCGGACAGATAACACTGAAGCTTTCTTT. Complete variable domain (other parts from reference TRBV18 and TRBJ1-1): NAGVMQNPRHLVRRRGQEARLRCSPMKGHSHVYWYRQLPEEGLKFMVYLQKENIIDESGMPKERFSAEFPKEGPSILRIQQVVRGDSAAYFCASSLRTDNTEAFFGQGTRLTVV.

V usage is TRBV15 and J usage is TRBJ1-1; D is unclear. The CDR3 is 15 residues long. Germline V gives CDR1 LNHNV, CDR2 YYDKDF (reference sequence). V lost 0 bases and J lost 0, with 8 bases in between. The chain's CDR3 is CATSRDARMNTEAFF. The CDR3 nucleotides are TGTGCCACCAGCAGAGATGCCAGAATGAACACTGAAGCTTTCTTT.